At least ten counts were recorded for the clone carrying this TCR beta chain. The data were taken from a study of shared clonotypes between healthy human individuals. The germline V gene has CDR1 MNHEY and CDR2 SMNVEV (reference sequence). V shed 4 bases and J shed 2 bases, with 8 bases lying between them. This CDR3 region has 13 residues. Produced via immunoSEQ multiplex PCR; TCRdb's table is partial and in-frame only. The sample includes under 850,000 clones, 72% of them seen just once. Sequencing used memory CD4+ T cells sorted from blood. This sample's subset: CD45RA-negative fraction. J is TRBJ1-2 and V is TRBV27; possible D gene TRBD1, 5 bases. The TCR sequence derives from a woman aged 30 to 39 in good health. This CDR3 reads CASSSQGNYGYTF. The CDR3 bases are TGTGCCAGCAGTTCCCAGGGAAACTATGGCTACACCTTC.